This entry concerns a single T cell receptor (beta chain). Its specificity is not known. The data were obtained in a study of OX40 agonist ivuxolimab in advanced cancers. Study-level findings and limits: Among T cells, CD8+ cells averaged more expanded clones than CD4+ cells.

This CDR3 spans 15 amino acids. CDR1 SGHNT and CDR2 YYREEE come from the germline V gene (reference sequence). The ends lost 2 bases at V and 1 base at J; junction bases unmatched: 3. The repertoire was sequenced with immunoSEQ multiplex PCR; TCRdb's copy has only in-frame clones and lacks some. Of 50,000 or so clones in the sample, approximately 80% were seen once. Autoimmune disease history or systemic immunosuppression led to patient exclusion. The chain carries TRBV5-4 and TRBJ2-3, with 8 bases aligning to TRBD2. The TCR originated in an adult with an advanced solid tumor such as melanoma, head and neck, liver or kidney cancer. This specimen consisted of CD4+ or CD8+ T cells sorted from blood, obtained in a trial of the OX40 agonist ivuxolimab. CDR3: CASSFELAGTDTQYF. The CDR3, as DNA: TGTGCCAGCAGCTTCGAACTAGCGGGCACAGATACGCAGTATTTT.